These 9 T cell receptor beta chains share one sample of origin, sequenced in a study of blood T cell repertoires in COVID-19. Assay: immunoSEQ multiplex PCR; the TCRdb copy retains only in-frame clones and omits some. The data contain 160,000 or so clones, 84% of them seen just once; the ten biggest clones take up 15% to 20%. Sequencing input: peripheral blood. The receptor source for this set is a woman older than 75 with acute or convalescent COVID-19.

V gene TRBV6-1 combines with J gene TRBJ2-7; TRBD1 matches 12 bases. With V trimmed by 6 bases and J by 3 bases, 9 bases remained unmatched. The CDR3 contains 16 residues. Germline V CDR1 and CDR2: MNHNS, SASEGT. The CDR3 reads CASSESGTGGNYEQYF. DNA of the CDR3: TGTGCCAGCAGCGAATCCGGGACAGGGGGCAACTACGAGCAGTACTTC.

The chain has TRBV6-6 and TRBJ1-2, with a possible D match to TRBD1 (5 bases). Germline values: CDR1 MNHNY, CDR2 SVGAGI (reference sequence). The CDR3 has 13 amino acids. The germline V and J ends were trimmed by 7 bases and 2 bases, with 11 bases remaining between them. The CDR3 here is CASTHRTNYGYTF. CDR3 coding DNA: TGTGCCAGCACCCACAGGACGAACTATGGCTACACCTTC.

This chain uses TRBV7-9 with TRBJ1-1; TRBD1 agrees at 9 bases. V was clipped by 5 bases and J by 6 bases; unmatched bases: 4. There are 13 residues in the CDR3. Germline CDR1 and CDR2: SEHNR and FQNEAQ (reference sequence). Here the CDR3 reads CASSRDRGSEAFF. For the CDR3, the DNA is TGTGCCAGCAGCCGAGACAGGGGGTCTGAAGCTTTCTTT.

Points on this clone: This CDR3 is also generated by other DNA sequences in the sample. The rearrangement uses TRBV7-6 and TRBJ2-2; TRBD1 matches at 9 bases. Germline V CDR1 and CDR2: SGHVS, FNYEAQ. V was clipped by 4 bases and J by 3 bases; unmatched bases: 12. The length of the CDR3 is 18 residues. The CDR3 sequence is CASSSTTGTGTYTGELFF. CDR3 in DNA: TGTGCCAGCAGCTCCACAACCGGGACAGGGACATACACCGGGGAGCTGTTTTTT.

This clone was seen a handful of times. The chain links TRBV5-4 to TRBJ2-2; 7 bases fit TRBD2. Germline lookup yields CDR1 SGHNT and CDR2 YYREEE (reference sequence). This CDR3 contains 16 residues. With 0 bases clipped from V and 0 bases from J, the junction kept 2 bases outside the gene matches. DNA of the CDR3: TGTGCCAGCAGCTTGGGGGGGAGGGCGAACACCGGGGAGCTGTTTTTT. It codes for CASSLGGRANTGELFF.

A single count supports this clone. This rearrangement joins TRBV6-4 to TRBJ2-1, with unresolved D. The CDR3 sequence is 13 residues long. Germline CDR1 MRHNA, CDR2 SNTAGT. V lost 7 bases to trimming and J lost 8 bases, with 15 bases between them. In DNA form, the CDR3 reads TGTGCCAGCATTGTAACTATAGTCCATGAGCAGTTCTTC. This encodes CASIVTIVHEQFF.

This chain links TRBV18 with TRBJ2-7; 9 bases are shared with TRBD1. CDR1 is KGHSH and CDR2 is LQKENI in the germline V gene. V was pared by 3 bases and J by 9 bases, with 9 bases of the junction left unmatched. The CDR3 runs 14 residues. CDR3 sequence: CASSPRDRDVRQYF. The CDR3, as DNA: TGTGCCAGCTCACCGAGGGACAGGGACGTACGGCAGTACTTC.

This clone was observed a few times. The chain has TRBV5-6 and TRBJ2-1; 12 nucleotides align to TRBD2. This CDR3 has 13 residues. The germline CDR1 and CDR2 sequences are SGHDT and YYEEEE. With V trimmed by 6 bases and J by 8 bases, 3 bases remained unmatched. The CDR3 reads CASKGLAGDEQFF. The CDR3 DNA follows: TGTGCCAGCAAGGGACTAGCGGGTGATGAGCAGTTCTTC.

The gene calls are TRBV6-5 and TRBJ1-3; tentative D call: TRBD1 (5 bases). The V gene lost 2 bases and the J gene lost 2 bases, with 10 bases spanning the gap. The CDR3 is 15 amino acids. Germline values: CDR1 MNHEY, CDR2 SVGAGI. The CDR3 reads CASSYDRTTGNTIYF. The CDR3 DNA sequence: TGTGCCAGCAGTTACGACAGAACTACTGGAAACACCATATATTTT.